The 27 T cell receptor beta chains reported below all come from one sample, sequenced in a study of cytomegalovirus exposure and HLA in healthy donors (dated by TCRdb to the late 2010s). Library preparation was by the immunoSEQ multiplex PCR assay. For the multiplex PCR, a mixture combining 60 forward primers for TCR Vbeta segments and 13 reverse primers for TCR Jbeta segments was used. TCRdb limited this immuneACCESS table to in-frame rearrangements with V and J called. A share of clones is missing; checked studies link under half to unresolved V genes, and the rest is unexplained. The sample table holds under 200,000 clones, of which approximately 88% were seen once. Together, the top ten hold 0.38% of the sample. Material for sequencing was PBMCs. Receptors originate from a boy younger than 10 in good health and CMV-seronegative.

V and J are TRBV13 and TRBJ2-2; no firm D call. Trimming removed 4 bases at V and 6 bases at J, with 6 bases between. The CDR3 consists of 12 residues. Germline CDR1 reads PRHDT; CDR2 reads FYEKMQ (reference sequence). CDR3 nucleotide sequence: TGTGCCAGCAGCTCCCTTGCCGGGGAGCTGTTTTTT. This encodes CASSSLAGELFF. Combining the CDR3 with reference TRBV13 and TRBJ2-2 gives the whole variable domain AAGVIQSPRHLIKEKRETATLKCYPIPRHDTVYWYQQGPGQDPQFLISFYEKMQSDKGSIPDRFSAQQFSDYHSELNMSSLELGDSALYFCASSSLAGELFFGEGSRLTVL.

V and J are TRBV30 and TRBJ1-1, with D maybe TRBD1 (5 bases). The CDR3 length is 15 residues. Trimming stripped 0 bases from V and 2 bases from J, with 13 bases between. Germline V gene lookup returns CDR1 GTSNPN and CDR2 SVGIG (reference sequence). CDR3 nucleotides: TGTGCCTGGAGTGTACTGCTGACAGTTAACACTGAAGCTTTCTTT. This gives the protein CAWSVLLTVNTEAFF.

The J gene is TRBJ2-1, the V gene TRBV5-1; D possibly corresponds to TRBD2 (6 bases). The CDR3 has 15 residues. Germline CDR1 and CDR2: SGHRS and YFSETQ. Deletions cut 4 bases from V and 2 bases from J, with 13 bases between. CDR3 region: CASSVSGNTYNEQFF. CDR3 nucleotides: TGCGCCAGCAGCGTTAGCGGTAACACCTACAATGAGCAGTTCTTC. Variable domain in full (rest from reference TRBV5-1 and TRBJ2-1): KAGVTQTPRYLIKTRGQQVTLSCSPISGHRSVSWYQQTPGQGLQFLFEYFSETQRNKGNFPGRFSGRQFSNSRSEMNVSTLELGDSALYLCASSVSGNTYNEQFFGPGTRLTVL.

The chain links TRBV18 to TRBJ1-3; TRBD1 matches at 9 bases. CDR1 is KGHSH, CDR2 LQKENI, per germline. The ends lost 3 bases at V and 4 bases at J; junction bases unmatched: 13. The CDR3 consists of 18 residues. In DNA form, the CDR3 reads TGTGCCAGCTCACCTTATCCGCACGGGACAGGGTTCGGAAACACCATATATTTT. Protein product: CASSPYPHGTGFGNTIYF.

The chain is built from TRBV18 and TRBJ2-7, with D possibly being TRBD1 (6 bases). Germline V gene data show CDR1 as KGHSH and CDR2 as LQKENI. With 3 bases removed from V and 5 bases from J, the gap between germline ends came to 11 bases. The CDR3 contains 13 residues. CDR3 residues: CASSPGTNHEQYF. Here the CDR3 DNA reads TGTGCCAGCTCACCCGGGACAAACCACGAGCAGTACTTC.

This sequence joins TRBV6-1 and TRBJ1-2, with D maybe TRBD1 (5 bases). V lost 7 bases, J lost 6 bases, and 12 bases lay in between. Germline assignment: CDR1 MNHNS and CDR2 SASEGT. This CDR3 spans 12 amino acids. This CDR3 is CASNQGWDGYTF. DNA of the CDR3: TGTGCCAGCAACCAGGGATGGGATGGCTACACCTTC.

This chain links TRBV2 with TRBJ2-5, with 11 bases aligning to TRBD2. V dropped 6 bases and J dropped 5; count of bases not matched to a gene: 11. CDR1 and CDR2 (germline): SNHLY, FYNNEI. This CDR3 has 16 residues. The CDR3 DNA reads TGTGCCAGCAGGAGGACTAGCGGGCCAAAGGGGGAGACCCAGTACTTC. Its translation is CASRRTSGPKGETQYF.

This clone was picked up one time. CDR3 region: CASSYPGTDSYEQYF. The CDR3, as DNA: TGTGCCAGCAGTTACCCCGGGACAGACTCCTACGAGCAGTACTTC. V is TRBV6-6 and J is TRBJ2-7, with 7 bases that match TRBD1. Trimming cost V 2 bases and J 0 bases; bases outside gene matches: 4. Germline V CDR1 and CDR2: MNHNY, SVGAGI (reference sequence). The CDR3 sequence is 15 residues long.

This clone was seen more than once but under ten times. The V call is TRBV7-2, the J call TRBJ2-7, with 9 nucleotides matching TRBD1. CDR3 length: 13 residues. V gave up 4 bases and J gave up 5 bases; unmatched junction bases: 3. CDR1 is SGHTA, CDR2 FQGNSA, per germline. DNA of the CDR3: TGTGCCAGCAGCTCCAGACAGGGGGACGAGCAGTACTTC. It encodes CASSSRQGDEQYF.

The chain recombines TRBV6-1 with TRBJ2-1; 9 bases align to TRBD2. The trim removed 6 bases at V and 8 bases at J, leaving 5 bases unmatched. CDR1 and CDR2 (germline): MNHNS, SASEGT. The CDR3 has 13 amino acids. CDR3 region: CASRRGGGHEQFF. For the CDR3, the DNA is TGTGCCAGCAGGCGCGGGGGGGGGCATGAGCAGTTCTTC.

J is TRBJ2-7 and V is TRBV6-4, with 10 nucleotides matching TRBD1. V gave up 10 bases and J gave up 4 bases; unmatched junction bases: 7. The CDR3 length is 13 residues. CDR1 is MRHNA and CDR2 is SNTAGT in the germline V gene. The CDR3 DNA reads TGTGCCATACGGGACAGGGGACAATACGAGCAGTACTTC. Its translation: CAIRDRGQYEQYF.

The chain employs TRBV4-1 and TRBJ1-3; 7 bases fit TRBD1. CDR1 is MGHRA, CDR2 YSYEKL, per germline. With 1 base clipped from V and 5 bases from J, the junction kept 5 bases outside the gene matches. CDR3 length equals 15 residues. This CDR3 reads CASSQGDSGRNTIYF. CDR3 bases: TGCGCCAGCAGCCAAGGGGACAGCGGAAGAAACACCATATATTTT.

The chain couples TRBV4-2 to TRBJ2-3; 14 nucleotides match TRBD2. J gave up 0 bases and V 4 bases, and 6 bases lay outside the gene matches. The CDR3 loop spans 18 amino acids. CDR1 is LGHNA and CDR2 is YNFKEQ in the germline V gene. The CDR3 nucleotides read TGTGCCAGCAGCCCGACTAGCGGGAGGGCCCAAAGCACAGATACGCAGTATTTT. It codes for CASSPTSGRAQSTDTQYF.

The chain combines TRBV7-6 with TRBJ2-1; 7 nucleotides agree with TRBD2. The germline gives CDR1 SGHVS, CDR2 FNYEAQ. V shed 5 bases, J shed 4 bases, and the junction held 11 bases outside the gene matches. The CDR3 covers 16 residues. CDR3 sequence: CASSPIRGRDYNEQFF. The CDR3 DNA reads TGTGCCAGCAGCCCCATTCGGGGGAGGGATTACAATGAGCAGTTCTTC.

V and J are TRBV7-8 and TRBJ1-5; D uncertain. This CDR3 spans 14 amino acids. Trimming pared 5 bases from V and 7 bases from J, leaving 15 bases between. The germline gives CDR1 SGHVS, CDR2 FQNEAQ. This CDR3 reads CASSHPMGGQPQHF. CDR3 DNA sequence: TGTGCCAGCAGCCACCCTATGGGCGGGCAGCCCCAGCATTTT.

Written as DNA, the CDR3 is TGCGCCAGCAGATGGGTAACCGGGACTACCTACAATGAGCAGTTCTTC. Translation gives CASRWVTGTTYNEQFF. The V and J genes are TRBV5-1 and TRBJ2-1, with 7 bases that match TRBD2. The CDR3 contains 16 residues. V gave up 5 bases and J gave up 2 bases; unmatched junction bases: 10. Germline-derived CDR1 and CDR2 are SGHRS and YFSETQ. Full variable domain (rest looked up from reference TRBV5-1 and TRBJ2-1): KAGVTQTPRYLIKTRGQQVTLSCSPISGHRSVSWYQQTPGQGLQFLFEYFSETQRNKGNFPGRFSGRQFSNSRSEMNVSTLELGDSALYLCASRWVTGTTYNEQFFGPGTRLTVL.

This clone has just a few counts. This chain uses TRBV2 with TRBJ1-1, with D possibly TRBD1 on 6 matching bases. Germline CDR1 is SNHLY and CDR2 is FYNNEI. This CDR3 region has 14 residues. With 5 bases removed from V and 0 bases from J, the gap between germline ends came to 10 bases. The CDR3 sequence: CASSPTGMNTEAFF. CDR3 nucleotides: TGTGCCAGCAGTCCGACAGGAATGAACACTGAAGCTTTCTTT.

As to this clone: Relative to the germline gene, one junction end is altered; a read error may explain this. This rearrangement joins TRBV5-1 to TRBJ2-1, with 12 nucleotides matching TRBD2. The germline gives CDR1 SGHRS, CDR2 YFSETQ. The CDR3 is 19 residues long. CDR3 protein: CASSLEGPSGRATGNEQFF. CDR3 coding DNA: TGCGCCAGCAGTTTGGAGGGCCCTAGCGGGAGGGCCACGGGGAATGAGCAGTTCTTC.

The CDR3 DNA sequence: TGTGCCAGCAGTCGACAGGGGACCGGTCAGCCCCAGCATTTT. Translating gives CASSRQGTGQPQHF. The gene calls are TRBV28 and TRBJ1-5, with 8 bases aligning to TRBD1. Germline trimming cut 5 bases from V and 6 bases from J; bases unmatched to any gene: 6. Germline V gene sequence: CDR1 MDHEN, CDR2 SYDVKM. The CDR3 is made up of 14 amino acids. Full variable domain (missing parts from reference TRBV28 and TRBJ1-5): DVKVTQSSRYLVKRTGEKVFLECVQDMDHENMFWYRQDPGLGLRLIYFSYDVKMKEKGDIPEGYSVSREKKERFSLILESASTNQTSMYLCASSRQGTGQPQHFGDGTRLSIL.

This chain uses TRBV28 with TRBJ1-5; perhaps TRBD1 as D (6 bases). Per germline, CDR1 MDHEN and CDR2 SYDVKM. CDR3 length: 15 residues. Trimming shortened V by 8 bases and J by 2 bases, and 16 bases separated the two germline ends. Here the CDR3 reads CASQRSRQGNQPQHF. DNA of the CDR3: TGTGCCAGCCAAAGATCCCGACAGGGCAATCAGCCCCAGCATTTT.

CDR3 coding DNA: TGTGCCAGCAGGAGGACTAGCGGTCCCTTGCGTGAGACCCAGTACTTC. Translating gives CASRRTSGPLRETQYF. The chain employs TRBV28 and TRBJ2-5; TRBD2 matches 10 bases. The CDR3 sequence is 16 residues long. The ends lost 6 bases at V and 5 bases at J; junction bases unmatched: 12. Germline CDR1 MDHEN, CDR2 SYDVKM.

The CDR3 coding sequence is TGCGCCAGCAGCTCCGGGACTAGCGGGGCCCCATACGAGCAGTACTTC. Residues: CASSSGTSGAPYEQYF. The rearrangement links TRBV5-1 to TRBJ2-7, with TRBD2 matching 13 bases. The CDR3 covers 16 residues. J gave up 4 bases and V 3 bases, and 7 bases lay outside the gene matches. The germline gives CDR1 SGHRS, CDR2 YFSETQ.

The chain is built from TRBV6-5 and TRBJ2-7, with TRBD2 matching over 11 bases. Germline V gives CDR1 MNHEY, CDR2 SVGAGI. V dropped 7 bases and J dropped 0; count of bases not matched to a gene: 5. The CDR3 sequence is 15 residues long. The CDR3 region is CASTASGRSSYEQYF. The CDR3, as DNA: TGTGCCAGCACGGCTAGCGGGAGGAGCTCCTACGAGCAGTACTTC.

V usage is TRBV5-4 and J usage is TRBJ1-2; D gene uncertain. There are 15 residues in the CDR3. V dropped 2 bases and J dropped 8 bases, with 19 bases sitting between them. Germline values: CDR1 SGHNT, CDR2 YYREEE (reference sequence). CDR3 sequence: CASSFLGGRLGGYTF. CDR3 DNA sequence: TGTGCCAGCAGCTTCCTGGGTGGCAGGCTGGGCGGCTACACCTTC.

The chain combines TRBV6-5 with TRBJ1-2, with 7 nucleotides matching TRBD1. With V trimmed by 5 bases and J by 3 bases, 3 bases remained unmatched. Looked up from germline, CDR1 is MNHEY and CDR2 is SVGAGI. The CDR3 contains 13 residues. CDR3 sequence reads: CASSRGTDYGYTF. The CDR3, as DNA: TGTGCCAGCAGTCGTGGGACAGACTATGGCTACACCTTC.

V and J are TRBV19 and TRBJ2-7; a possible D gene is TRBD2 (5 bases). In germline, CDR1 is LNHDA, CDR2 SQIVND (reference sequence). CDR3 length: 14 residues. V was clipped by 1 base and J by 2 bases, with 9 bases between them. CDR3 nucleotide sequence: TGTGCCAGTAGTATAGGAGGGAGTACCTACGAGCAGTACTTC. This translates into CASSIGGSTYEQYF.

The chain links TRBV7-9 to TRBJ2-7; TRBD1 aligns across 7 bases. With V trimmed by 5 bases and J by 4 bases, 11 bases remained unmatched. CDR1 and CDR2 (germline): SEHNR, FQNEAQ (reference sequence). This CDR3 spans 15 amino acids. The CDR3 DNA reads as TGTGCCAGCAGCCCCTCGACAGGGCGGCCTTACGAGCAGTACTTC. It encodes CASSPSTGRPYEQYF.